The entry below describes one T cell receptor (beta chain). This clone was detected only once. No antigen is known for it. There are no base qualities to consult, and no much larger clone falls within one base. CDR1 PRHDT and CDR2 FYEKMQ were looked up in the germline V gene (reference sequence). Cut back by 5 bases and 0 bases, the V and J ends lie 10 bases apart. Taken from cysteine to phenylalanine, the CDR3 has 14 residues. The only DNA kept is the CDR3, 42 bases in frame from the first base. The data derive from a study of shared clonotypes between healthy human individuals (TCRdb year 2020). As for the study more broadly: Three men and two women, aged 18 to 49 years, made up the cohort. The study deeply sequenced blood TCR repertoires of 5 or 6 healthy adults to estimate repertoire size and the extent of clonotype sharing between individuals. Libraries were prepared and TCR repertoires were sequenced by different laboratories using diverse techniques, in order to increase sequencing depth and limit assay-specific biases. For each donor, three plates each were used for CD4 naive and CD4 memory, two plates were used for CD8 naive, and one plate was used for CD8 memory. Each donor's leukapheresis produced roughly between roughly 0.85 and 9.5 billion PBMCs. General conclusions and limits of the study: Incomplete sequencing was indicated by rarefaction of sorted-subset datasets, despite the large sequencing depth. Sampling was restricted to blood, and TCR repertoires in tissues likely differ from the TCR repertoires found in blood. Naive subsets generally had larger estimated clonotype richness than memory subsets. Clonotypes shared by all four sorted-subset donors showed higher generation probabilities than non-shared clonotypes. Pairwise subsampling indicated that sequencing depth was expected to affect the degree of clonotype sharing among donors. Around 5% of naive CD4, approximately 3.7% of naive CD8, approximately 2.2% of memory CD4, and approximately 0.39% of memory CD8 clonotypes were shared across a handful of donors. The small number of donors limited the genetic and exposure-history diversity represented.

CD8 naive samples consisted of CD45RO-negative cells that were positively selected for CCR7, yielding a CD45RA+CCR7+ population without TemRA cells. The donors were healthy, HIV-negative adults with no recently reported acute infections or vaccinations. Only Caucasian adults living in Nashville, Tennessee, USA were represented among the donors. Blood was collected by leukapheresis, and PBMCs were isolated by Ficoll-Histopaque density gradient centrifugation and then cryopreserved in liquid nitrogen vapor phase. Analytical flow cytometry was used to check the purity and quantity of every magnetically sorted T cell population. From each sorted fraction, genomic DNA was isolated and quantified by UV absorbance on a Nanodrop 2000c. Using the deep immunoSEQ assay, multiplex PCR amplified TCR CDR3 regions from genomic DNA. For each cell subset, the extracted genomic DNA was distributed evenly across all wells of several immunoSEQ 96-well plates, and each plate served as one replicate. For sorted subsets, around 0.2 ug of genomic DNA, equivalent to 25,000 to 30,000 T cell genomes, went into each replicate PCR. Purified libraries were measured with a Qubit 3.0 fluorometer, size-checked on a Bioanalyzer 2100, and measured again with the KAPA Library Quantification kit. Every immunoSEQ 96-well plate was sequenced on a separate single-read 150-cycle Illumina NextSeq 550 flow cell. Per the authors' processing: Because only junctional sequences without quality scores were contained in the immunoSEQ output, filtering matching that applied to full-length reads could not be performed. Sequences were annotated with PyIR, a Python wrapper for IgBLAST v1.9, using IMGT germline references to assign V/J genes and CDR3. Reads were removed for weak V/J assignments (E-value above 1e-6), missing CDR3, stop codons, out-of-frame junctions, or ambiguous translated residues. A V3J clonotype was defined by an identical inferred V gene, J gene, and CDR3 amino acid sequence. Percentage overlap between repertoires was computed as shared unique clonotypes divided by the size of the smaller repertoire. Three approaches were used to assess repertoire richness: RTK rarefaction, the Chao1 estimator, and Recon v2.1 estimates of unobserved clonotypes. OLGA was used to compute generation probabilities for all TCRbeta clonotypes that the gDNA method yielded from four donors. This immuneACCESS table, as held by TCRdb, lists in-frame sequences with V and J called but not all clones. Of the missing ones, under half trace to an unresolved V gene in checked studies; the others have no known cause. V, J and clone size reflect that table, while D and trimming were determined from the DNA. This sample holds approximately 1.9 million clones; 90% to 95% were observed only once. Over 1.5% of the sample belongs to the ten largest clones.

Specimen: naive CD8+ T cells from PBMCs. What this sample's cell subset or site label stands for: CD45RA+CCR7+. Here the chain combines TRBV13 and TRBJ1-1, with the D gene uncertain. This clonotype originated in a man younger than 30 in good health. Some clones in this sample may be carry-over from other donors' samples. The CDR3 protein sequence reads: CASSLRVMNTEAFF. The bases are TGTGCCAGCAGCCTCCGCGTAATGAACACTGAAGCTTTCTTT. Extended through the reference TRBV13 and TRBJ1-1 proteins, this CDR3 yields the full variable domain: AAGVIQSPRHLIKEKRETATLKCYPIPRHDTVYWYQQGPGQDPQFLISFYEKMQSDKGSIPDRFSAQQFSDYHSELNMSSLELGDSALYFCASSLRVMNTEAFFGQGTRLTVV.